This entry lists 24 T cell receptor beta chains sequenced from one sample in a study of blood T cell repertoires in COVID-19. Here immunoSEQ multiplex PCR was the method, and the copy in TCRdb shows in-frame clones only, minus some. The sample contains 210,000 or so clones, 70% to 90% of which appear only once. Input material: peripheral blood. These receptors all come from an elderly woman with acute or convalescent COVID-19.

This rearrangement joins TRBV5-1 to TRBJ2-5, with 10 bases aligning to TRBD2. The CDR3 contains 15 residues. Germline V CDR1 and CDR2: SGHRS, YFSETQ. V shed 3 bases, J shed 1 base, and the junction held 3 bases outside the gene matches. The CDR3 region has the DNA TGCGCCAGCAGCTCTTTAGCGGGGGGCCAAGAGACCCAGTACTTC. Translating gives CASSSLAGGQETQYF.

This chain links TRBV7-9 with TRBJ1-6; a weak D match, TRBD1 (5 bases). V gave up 0 bases and J gave up 10 bases, with 16 bases separating them. The CDR3 length is 16 residues. Germline CDR1 SEHNR, CDR2 FQNEAQ (reference sequence). The chain's CDR3 is CASSLALLRVYSPLHF. In DNA, the CDR3 is TGTGCCAGCAGCTTAGCCCTACTCAGGGTGTACTCACCCCTCCACTTT.

The chain carries TRBV15 and TRBJ2-4, with 7 bases matching TRBD1. The CDR3 has 15 amino acids. V shed 2 bases and J 6 bases; nucleotides not matched to a gene: 7. CDR1 LNHNV and CDR2 YYDKDF come from the germline V gene (reference sequence). CDR3 DNA: TGTGCCACCAGCAGATTTGGACAGGAGTTAAACATTCAGTACTTC. Its translation is CATSRFGQELNIQYF.

V and J are TRBV2 and TRBJ2-7; 9 bases fit TRBD1. The CDR3 totals 13 residues. The J segment lost 5 bases and the V segment lost 7 bases, leaving 6 bases of the junction unmatched. Germline V CDR1 and CDR2: SNHLY, FYNNEI. CDR3 bases: TGTGCCAGCAAGGGGACAGGGACCGACGAGCAGTACTTC. Residues: CASKGTGTDEQYF.

This clone showed up many times. This sequence joins TRBV4-1 and TRBJ2-7, with 7 positions matching TRBD2. V gave up 4 bases and J gave up 3 bases; unmatched junction bases: 3. This CDR3 is built from 13 residues. Germline lookup yields CDR1 MGHRA and CDR2 YSYEKL. The CDR3 is CASSRGGIYEQYF. Here the CDR3 DNA reads TGCGCCAGCAGCCGCGGGGGAATCTACGAGCAGTACTTC.

The rearrangement links TRBV27 to TRBJ1-6, with 8 bases that match TRBD1. The V gene end was trimmed by 5 bases and the J gene end by 6 bases; junction bases not matched to a gene: 6. The germline CDR1 and CDR2 sequences are MNHEY and SMNVEV (reference sequence). The CDR3 loop spans 15 amino acids. The CDR3 bases are TGTGCCAGCAGTCCCCGGACAGGGTCTAATTCACCCCTCCACTTT. Translation gives CASSPRTGSNSPLHF.

Only one count was recorded for this clone. The rearrangement links TRBV18 to TRBJ1-2; 9 positions agree with TRBD1. V gave up 0 bases and J gave up 6 bases; unmatched junction bases: 2. CDR1 is KGHSH and CDR2 is LQKENI in the germline V gene. The CDR3 has 14 amino acids. The CDR3 DNA reads TGTGCCAGCTCACCACCGGGGACAGGGAATGGCTACACCTTC. This gives the protein CASSPPGTGNGYTF.

This chain links TRBV12-5 with TRBJ1-2, with D possibly TRBD1 on 5 matching bases. Germline CDR1 is LGHNT and CDR2 is FRNRAP. This CDR3 has 13 amino acids. Trimming shortened V by 3 bases and J by 8 bases, and 13 bases separated the two germline ends. The CDR3 loop is CASGFAGGRGYTF. DNA for the CDR3: TGTGCTAGTGGTTTTGCGGGGGGAAGGGGCTACACCTTC.

The V call is TRBV10-2, the J call TRBJ1-1; maybe TRBD1 (5 bases). Deletions cut 3 bases from V and 10 bases from J, with 9 bases between. This CDR3 has 11 amino acids. In germline, CDR1 is WSHSY, CDR2 SAAADI. The CDR3 bases are TGCGCCAGCAGTGACGGCAGGGCAGCTTTCTTT. Translation gives CASSDGRAAFF.

V and J are TRBV7-8 and TRBJ1-2; TRBD1 matches 10 bases. CDR3 length: 18 residues. With 4 bases clipped from V and 8 bases from J, the junction kept 19 bases outside the gene matches. Germline loops: CDR1 SGHVS, CDR2 FQNEAQ. Here the CDR3 reads CASSSSGTGEMWGWGYTF. The CDR3 DNA is TGTGCCAGCAGCTCCTCCGGGACAGGGGAAATGTGGGGGTGGGGCTACACCTTC.

The V and J genes are TRBV6-6 and TRBJ2-7; weak D call: TRBD2 (6 bases). This CDR3 spans 13 amino acids. V lost 2 bases and J 6 bases, leaving 11 bases between the germline ends. Looked up from germline, CDR1 is MNHNY and CDR2 is SVGAGI (reference sequence). In DNA, the CDR3 is TGTGCCAGCAGTTACCCGGGGGATCGCGAGCAGTACTTC. Amino acid sequence: CASSYPGDREQYF.

V usage is TRBV11-3 and J usage is TRBJ2-7, with TRBD2 matching 7 bases. Germline CDR1 SGHNT, CDR2 YENEEA. The CDR3 has 16 residues. The V segment lost 0 bases and the J segment 3 bases; nucleotides outside the gene matches: 8. The CDR3, as DNA: TGTGCCAGCAGCTTAGAGTGGGGGGGAATAGGCTACGAGCAGTACTTC. This sequence encodes CASSLEWGGIGYEQYF. The full variable domain, completed using reference TRBV11-3 and TRBJ2-7, is EAGVVQSPRYKIIEKKQPVAFWCNPISGHNTLYWYLQNLGQGPELLIRYENEEAVDDSQLPKDRFSAERLKGVDSTLKIQPAELGDSAVYLCASSLEWGGIGYEQYFGPGTRLTVT.

This clone occurred a few times. The gene calls are TRBV30 and TRBJ1-2; D call uncertain. The length of the CDR3 is 14 residues. Trimming took off 1 base at V and 2 bases at J, with 11 bases between the two ends. Looked up from germline, CDR1 is GTSNPN and CDR2 is SVGIG (reference sequence). The CDR3 region has the DNA TGTGCCTGGAGTGCGGGTTTCACGAACTATGGCTACACCTTC. Its translation: CAWSAGFTNYGYTF. Full variable domain (missing parts from reference TRBV30 and TRBJ1-2): SQTIHQWPATLVQPVGSPLSLECTVEGTSNPNLYWYRQAAGRGLQLLFYSVGIGQISSEVPQNLSASRPQDRQFILSSKKLLLSDSGFYLCAWSAGFTNYGYTFGSGTRLTVV.

As to this clone: The same CDR3 can be traced to other DNA sequences in this sample. V usage is TRBV19 and J usage is TRBJ1-6; 9 bases line up with TRBD1. Germline V gene lookup returns CDR1 LNHDA and CDR2 SQIVND (reference sequence). V was clipped by 4 bases and J by 9 bases; unmatched bases: 7. CDR3 length: 15 amino acids. The CDR3 loop reads CASSTSTGGGSPLHF. The CDR3 DNA sequence: TGTGCCAGTAGTACCTCGACAGGGGGGGGTTCACCCCTCCACTTT.

The chain uses TRBV5-1 and TRBJ2-1; 8 bases map to TRBD1. This CDR3 is built from 17 residues. Germline CDR1 SGHRS, CDR2 YFSETQ. Unmatched junction bases numbered 9, after V lost 0 bases and J lost 4 bases. This chain's CDR3 is CASSLGQGIAEYNEQFF. CDR3 coding DNA: TGCGCCAGCAGCTTGGGACAGGGGATAGCGGAATACAATGAGCAGTTCTTC.

To note about this clone: Additional DNA sequences in this sample encode the identical CDR3. The chain links TRBV20-1 to TRBJ2-7; unclear D gene. Germline CDR1 is DFQATT and CDR2 is SNEGSKA (reference sequence). Trimming left V 2 bases short and J 3 bases short, with 5 bases between. This CDR3 comprises 11 residues. The CDR3 DNA follows: TGCAGTGCTAGACGAGTCTACGAGCAGTACTTC. Protein sequence: CSARRVYEQYF.

J is TRBJ2-5 and V is TRBV3-1 (or the pseudogene TRBV3-2), with 9 bases aligning to TRBD2. Germline assignment: CDR1 LGHDT and CDR2 YNNKEL (reference sequence). Germline trimming cut 4 bases from V and 2 bases from J; bases unmatched to any gene: 5. The CDR3 length is 15 residues. This CDR3 is CASSPRTSGQETQYF. CDR3 sequence (DNA): TGTGCCAGCAGCCCCCGCACTAGCGGGCAAGAGACCCAGTACTTC.

V is TRBV20-1 and J is TRBJ2-7; D might be TRBD2 (6 bases). Trimming took off 3 bases at V and 1 base at J, with 22 bases between the two ends. The CDR3 is 17 amino acids. From germline, CDR1 is DFQATT and CDR2 SNEGSKA (reference sequence). In DNA, the CDR3 is TGCAGTGCTAGTGGCACCGGGAGTAACCTGGGATCCTACGAGCAGTACTTC. This encodes CSASGTGSNLGSYEQYF.

This clone was seen only a few times. In the same sample, other DNA sequences code for this CDR3. The rearrangement uses TRBV2 and TRBJ1-1; TRBD1 matches 7 bases. J gave up 1 base and V 5 bases, and 1 base lay outside the gene matches. Germline V gene lookup returns CDR1 SNHLY and CDR2 FYNNEI. The CDR3 contains 13 residues. The CDR3 bases are TGTGCCAGCAGTAGACAGGGGAACACTGAAGCTTTCTTT. It specifies CASSRQGNTEAFF.

This clone came up a few times. This chain uses TRBV4-1 with TRBJ2-7; 7 bases are shared with TRBD1. Germline lookup yields CDR1 MGHRA and CDR2 YSYEKL. The CDR3 consists of 16 residues. The V segment lost 0 bases and the J segment 2 bases; nucleotides outside the gene matches: 7. The CDR3 is CASSQDSRTGTYEQYF. In DNA, the CDR3 is TGCGCCAGCAGCCAAGATTCGAGGACAGGCACCTACGAGCAGTACTTC.

The CDR3 region has the DNA TGTGCCAGTAGCGCTAGCGGGGGGGCCAGCGAGCAGTACTTC. Protein: CASSASGGASEQYF. The rearrangement links TRBV19 to TRBJ2-7; 12 bases are a match to TRBD2. CDR1 is LNHDA and CDR2 is SQIVND in the germline V gene (reference sequence). Trimming at V came to 6 bases and at J to 6 bases, leaving 6 bases not matched to a gene. The CDR3 sequence is 14 residues long. Full variable domain (outside the CDR3, taken from reference TRBV19 and TRBJ2-7): DGGITQSPKYLFRKEGQNVTLSCEQNLNHDAMYWYRQDPGQGLRLIYYSQIVNDFQKGDIAEGYSVSREKKESFPLTVTSAQKNPTAFYLCASSASGGASEQYFGPGTRLTVT.

This clone was seen once. This chain connects TRBV7-9 to TRBJ1-2, with D uncertain. V gave up 0 bases and J gave up 4 bases, with 3 bases separating them. The CDR3 is 12 residues long. Germline CDR1 is SEHNR and CDR2 is FQNEAQ (reference sequence). This CDR3 is CASSLAGYGYTF. The CDR3, as DNA: TGTGCCAGCAGCTTAGCCGGCTATGGCTACACCTTC.

In its sample, this clone was seen once. V gene TRBV27 combines with J gene TRBJ1-5, with D perhaps TRBD1 (5 bases). Germline CDR1 is MNHEY and CDR2 is SMNVEV (reference sequence). The CDR3 has 14 residues. The V and J ends lost 3 bases and 0 bases respectively, with 6 bases between them. The DNA of the CDR3 is TGTGCCAGCAGTTTCAGGGTTAGCAATCAGCCCCAGCATTTT. Translating gives CASSFRVSNQPQHF.

The chain couples TRBV11-3 to TRBJ2-7, with D possibly matching TRBD2 (7 bases). V lost 1 base to trimming and J lost 2 bases, with 12 bases between them. This CDR3 is built from 15 residues. The germline gives CDR1 SGHNT, CDR2 YENEEA. Written as DNA, the CDR3 is TGTGCCAGCAGCTTAGTACGGGGGGACACCTACGAGCAGTACTTC. Its translation is CASSLVRGDTYEQYF.